The entry that follows covers one TCR beta chain sequence. Its antigen is still unknown. These data belong to a study of Ad26.COV2.S vaccination and SARS-CoV-2 variants. Only in-frame clones appear in the TCRdb table, and some are missing; sequencing was by immunoSEQ multiplex PCR. The table lists about 180,000 clones, approximately 88% of them singletons, with 5.9% in the top ten. Trimming took 7 bases from V and 4 from J; bases not matched to a gene: 7. Germline CDR1 is LNHDA and CDR2 is SQIVND (reference sequence). This CDR3 is built from 15 residues. Broader study findings: TCR breadth and depth estimates may have understated total T cell responses. Non-spike TCR breadth showed similarity between vaccine and placebo recipients.

The chain links TRBV19 to TRBJ2-6; 7 bases align to TRBD1. The sequence came from a human donor who had recovered from COVID-19. Sample: peripheral blood, taken after recovery from COVID-19. The CDR3 nucleotides are TGTGCCAGTACCGTGACAGGGAGAGGGGCCAACGTCCTGACTTTC. Its protein is CASTVTGRGANVLTF.